The clone carrying this T cell receptor beta chain has a handful of counts. Its target is not known. The data stem from a study of T-cell memory formation after mild COVID-19. The CDR3 totals 15 residues. V lost 6 bases and J lost 6; bases outside the gene matches: 16. The germline gives CDR1 SQVTM, CDR2 ANQGSEA. It was 5'RACE with constant-segment primers that produced the TCR alpha and TCR beta cDNA libraries, which carried sample barcodes and UMIs. From the 5' RACE reads, TCRdb called clonotypes with MiXCR, one entry per CDR3 protein. Of roughly 510,000 distinct CDR3 sequences detected, 15% to 20% appear once; the ten largest clones hold 8.1%. General study points: Among clones contracting day 15 to 85, CD4/CD8 was balanced, whereas later expanders leaned CD4+. For contracting clones, CD4+ ones sat mainly in CM and EM, CD8+ in EMRA.

The receptor's source is an adult woman who had mild COVID-19 (a few samples of this study predate the infection). Cell type and time point are not known. The sequencing sample was made of PBMCs or a T cell subset sorted from them (not recorded which). V gene TRBV29-1 combines with J gene TRBJ1-1; 7 bases agree with TRBD1. The CDR3 protein is CSVIDRDLTRPEAFF. DNA of the CDR3: TGCAGCGTCATCGACAGGGACTTGACAAGGCCTGAAGCTTTCTTT.